Listed here are 4 T cell receptor beta chains from one sample, sequenced in a study of T cell repertoires in cytomegalovirus infection. From the reads, TCRdb called clonotypes with MiXCR, one entry per CDR3 protein. The profile shows hundreds of thousands of distinct CDR3 sequences, around a third of them singletons. Their cognate antigens are unknown. The material sequenced was cultured PBMCs, taken from culture after CMV antigen stimulation. The receptors shown here come from a human donor in good health (CMV status not recorded). Some clones in this sample may be carry-over from other donors' samples.

This clonotype was picked up many times. The CDR3 nucleotides read TGTGCCAGCAGCTTGAACCGGGACACCTACACCGGGGAGCTGTTTTTT. This sequence encodes CASSLNRDTYTGELFF. The genes are TRBV7-2 and TRBJ2-2; D is perhaps TRBD1 (6 bases). The V gene lost 3 bases and the J gene lost 3 bases, with 14 bases spanning the gap. Per germline, CDR1 SGHTA and CDR2 FQGNSA. CDR3 length: 16 amino acids. The full variable domain, with the rest looked up from reference TRBV7-2 and TRBJ2-2, is GAGVSQSPSNKVTEKGKDVELRCDPISGHTALYWYRQSLGQGLEFLIYFQGNSAPDKSGLPSDRFSAERTGGSVSTLTIQRTQQEDSAVYLCASSLNRDTYTGELFFGEGSRLTVL.

The chain has TRBV6-1 and TRBJ1-2; 10 bases align to TRBD1. Germline lookup yields CDR1 MNHNS and CDR2 SASEGT. The V gene end was trimmed by 1 base and the J gene end by 2 bases; junction bases not matched to a gene: 4. CDR3 length: 16 amino acids. This CDR3 is CASSEGGTGANYGYTF. CDR3 in DNA: TGTGCCAGCAGTGAAGGGGGGACAGGGGCGAACTATGGCTACACCTTC.

This clonotype was found a few times. The CDR3 protein is CASSLAPIGTEAFF. Written as DNA, the CDR3 is TGTGCCAGCAGTTTGGCGCCCATTGGCACTGAAGCTTTCTTT. The chain recombines TRBV27 with TRBJ1-1; D remains ambiguous. The CDR3 length is 14 residues. Germline V lookup: CDR1 MNHEY, CDR2 SMNVEV (reference sequence). V lost 3 bases and J lost 4, with 12 bases in between.

This clonotype was counted only a few times. This chain joins TRBV4-1 and TRBJ2-1; TRBD2 aligns across 7 bases. There are 16 residues in the CDR3. With 1 base clipped from V and 3 bases from J, the junction kept 6 bases outside the gene matches. CDR1 is MGHRA, CDR2 YSYEKL, per germline. The CDR3 DNA sequence: TGCGCCAGCAGCCAAGTCCGGGGAGGGCGCTACAATGAGCAGTTCTTC. It translates to CASSQVRGGRYNEQFF.